The clone carrying this TCR beta chain was seen a handful of times. This sample stems from a study of T-cell memory formation after mild COVID-19. A 5'RACE reaction primed in the constant segment made cDNA libraries of TCR alpha and TCR beta, and these carried sample barcodes and UMIs. Via MiXCR, TCRdb re-called the 5' RACE reads, giving one row per CDR3 protein. The table records hundreds of thousands of distinct CDR3 sequences, 20% to 30% of them present only once. The CDR3 is 13 amino acids. Germline V gene lookup returns CDR1 GTSNPN and CDR2 SVGIG (reference sequence). Trimming removed 2 bases from V and 5 bases from J, with 9 bases in between.

The source is an adult woman who had mild COVID-19 (a few samples of this study predate the infection). Cell type and time point are not known. The material sequenced was PBMCs or a T cell subset sorted from them (not recorded which). V is TRBV30 and J is TRBJ2-2, with a weak D call TRBD2 (5 bases). For the CDR3, the DNA is TGTGCCTGGAGTCCCGGGGTAACCGGGGAGCTGTTTTTT. This encodes CAWSPGVTGELFF. The full variable domain, its missing parts supplied by reference TRBV30 and TRBJ2-2, is SQTIHQWPATLVQPVGSPLSLECTVEGTSNPNLYWYRQAAGRGLQLLFYSVGIGQISSEVPQNLSASRPQDRQFILSSKKLLLSDSGFYLCAWSPGVTGELFFGEGSRLTVL.